This T cell receptor (beta chain) was observed in a study of beta chain features in type 1 diabetes. The CDR3 has 12 residues. The V gene lost 3 bases and the J gene lost 3 bases, with 5 bases spanning the gap. Germline lookup yields CDR1 KGHSH and CDR2 LQKENI. Study-wide findings and caveats: Short templates might get an advantage during PCR, and this would be equal in patients and controls.

Turning to this clone: Antigen: not known. Other DNA sequences of this sample code for an identical CDR3.

As every portion of the isolated RNA was reverse transcribed, the sequencing read expressed TCRB transcripts. Mean read depth for naive, central memory and regulatory T cell samples was around 3.5 million reads. Produced via immunoSEQ multiplex PCR; TCRdb's table is partial and in-frame only. The table lists 860,000 or so clones, 17% of them singletons. The clonotype was recovered from a woman aged 18-29 years in good health. The chain carries TRBV18 and TRBJ2-5, with D uncertain. Sequences were obtained from naive CD4+ T cells from blood. DNA for the CDR3: TGTGCCAGCTCACCGATCGAAGAGACCCAGTACTTC. Its translation is CASSPIEETQYF.